These 29 T cell receptor beta chains share one sample of origin, sequenced in a study of cytomegalovirus exposure and HLA in healthy donors. TCRdb keeps only in-frame clones here, not all; method: immunoSEQ multiplex PCR. The sample lists 110,000 to 150,000 clones, 94% occurring once. The source material was PBMCs. Source of these receptors: a young man in good health and CMV-seropositive.

This sequence joins TRBV29-1 and TRBJ1-1; 8 bases map to TRBD1. In germline, CDR1 is SQVTM, CDR2 ANQGSEA. V lost 4 bases, J lost 8 bases, and 3 bases stayed unmatched. There are 11 residues in the CDR3. CDR3: CSVGQGAEAFF. Here the CDR3 DNA reads TGCAGCGTTGGTCAGGGGGCCGAAGCTTTCTTT.

V gene TRBV7-9 combines with J gene TRBJ2-3; TRBD2 matches 14 bases. Germline CDR1 and CDR2: SEHNR and FQNEAQ (reference sequence). The CDR3 is made up of 17 amino acids. V shed 5 bases, J shed 2 bases, and the junction held 6 bases outside the gene matches. The CDR3 nucleotides are TGTGCCAGCAGCCTCCAGACTAGCGGGAGGGTCACAGATACGCAGTATTTT. As protein: CASSLQTSGRVTDTQYF.

The rearrangement uses TRBV4-1 and TRBJ2-6, with D perhaps TRBD1 (5 bases). Germline CDR1 MGHRA, CDR2 YSYEKL. Trimming stripped 4 bases from V and 0 bases from J, with 7 bases between. The CDR3 totals 15 residues. This CDR3 reads CASSRGHSGANVLTF. CDR3 sequence (DNA): TGCGCCAGCAGCCGAGGACACTCTGGGGCCAACGTCCTGACTTTC.

Written as DNA, the CDR3 is TGTGCCAGCGGGACGGAGCGGGGGGTATCGCAGTATTTT. This sequence encodes CASGTERGVSQYF. V gene TRBV27 combines with J gene TRBJ2-3; 9 bases line up with TRBD2. Germline lookup yields CDR1 MNHEY and CDR2 SMNVEV (reference sequence). V shed 8 bases and J 10 bases; nucleotides not matched to a gene: 10. The CDR3 runs to 13 residues.

The gene calls are TRBV27 and TRBJ2-7; D not resolved. CDR1 MNHEY and CDR2 SMNVEV come from the germline V gene (reference sequence). With 3 bases removed from V and 2 bases from J, the gap between germline ends came to 8 bases. The CDR3 is 13 residues long. CDR3 DNA: TGTGCCAGCAGTTTCGGGTGGACCTACGAGCAGTACTTC. This encodes CASSFGWTYEQYF.

V usage is TRBV5-8 and J usage is TRBJ2-7, with 7 positions matching TRBD2. Trimming took 5 bases from V and 6 from J; bases not matched to a gene: 5. This CDR3 comprises 12 residues. The germline CDR1 and CDR2 sequences are SGHTS and YDEGEE. The CDR3 nucleotides read TGTGCCAGCAGTTCGGGACTACCCGAGCAGTACTTC. Residues: CASSSGLPEQYF.

This clone is a singleton in its sample. The chain recombines TRBV19 with TRBJ1-1; D is possibly TRBD1 (6 bases). Trimming stripped 5 bases from V and 1 base from J, with 14 bases between. From germline, CDR1 is LNHDA and CDR2 SQIVND (reference sequence). CDR3 length: 15 amino acids. The CDR3 region is CASSLYREKNTEAFF. Written as DNA, the CDR3 is TGTGCCAGTAGTCTCTACAGGGAGAAGAACACTGAAGCTTTCTTT.

The V gene is TRBV28, the J gene TRBJ2-3; D perhaps matches TRBD1 (5 bases). CDR1 and CDR2 (germline): MDHEN, SYDVKM. CDR3 length equals 17 residues. The germline V and J ends were trimmed by 4 bases and 6 bases, with 23 bases remaining between them. CDR3 coding DNA: TGTGCCAGCAGTTCCCTCCCGGGCAGGGAACAATTGGATACGCAGTATTTT. Encoded protein: CASSSLPGREQLDTQYF.

V usage is TRBV6-5 and J usage is TRBJ2-1, with 7 bases matching TRBD2. Germline values: CDR1 MNHEY, CDR2 SVGAGI. Trimming cost V 6 bases and J 6 bases; bases outside gene matches: 5. CDR3 length equals 13 residues. CDR3 bases: TGTGCCAGCAGAGGACTAGTTTTCAATGAGCAGTTCTTC. Translating it yields CASRGLVFNEQFF.

The rearrangement joins TRBV7-3 to TRBJ2-1; TRBD1 is a possible D gene (6 bases). Trimming pared 2 bases from V and 2 bases from J, leaving 13 bases between. The CDR3 is made up of 16 amino acids. In germline, CDR1 is SGHTA, CDR2 FQGTGA. CDR3 region: CASSLLPGATYNEQFF. CDR3 coding DNA: TGTGCCAGCAGCTTACTGCCAGGGGCTACCTACAATGAGCAGTTCTTC.

This clone was found once. The V and J genes are TRBV7-9 and TRBJ2-1; maybe TRBD2 (6 bases). The germline gives CDR1 SEHNR, CDR2 FQNEAQ (reference sequence). V gave up 5 bases and J gave up 4 bases, with 12 bases separating them. CDR3 size: 14 residues. CDR3 residues: CASSPVAAYNEQFF. CDR3 DNA: TGTGCCAGCAGCCCAGTAGCGGCTTACAATGAGCAGTTCTTC. The entire variable domain, with the rest obtained from reference TRBV7-9 and TRBJ2-1, is as follows: DTGVSQNPRHKITKRGQNVTFRCDPISEHNRLYWYRQTLGQGPEFLTYFQNEAQLEKSRLLSDRFSAERPKGSFSTLEIQRTEQGDSAMYLCASSPVAAYNEQFFGPGTRLTVL.

The V call is TRBV14, the J call TRBJ1-2; 7 nucleotides line up with TRBD1. V was pared by 4 bases and J by 7 bases, with 6 bases of the junction left unmatched. This CDR3 region has 13 residues. Germline values: CDR1 SGHDN, CDR2 FVKESK. The CDR3 loop is CASSPRTGGGYTF. CDR3 sequence (DNA): TGTGCCAGCAGCCCGAGGACAGGTGGTGGCTACACCTTC.

The chain employs TRBV5-1 and TRBJ2-3; 13 nucleotides align to TRBD2. Per germline, CDR1 SGHRS and CDR2 YFSETQ. The CDR3 length is 17 residues. V lost 9 bases to trimming and J lost 3 bases; unmatched junction nucleotides: 13. The CDR3 region is CATRTGTSGIGTDTQYF. CDR3 DNA: TGCGCCACCCGAACAGGGACTAGCGGGATAGGGACAGATACGCAGTATTTT.

The chain is built from TRBV7-9 and TRBJ1-5; weak D call: TRBD1 (5 bases). The V gene lost 5 bases and the J gene lost 3 bases, with 14 bases spanning the gap. The germline gives CDR1 SEHNR, CDR2 FQNEAQ (reference sequence). The CDR3 length is 15 residues. The CDR3: CASSPGGRDNQPQHF. The CDR3 DNA follows: TGTGCCAGCAGCCCGGGGGGGAGGGACAATCAGCCCCAGCATTTT.

V is TRBV7-9 and J is TRBJ2-5; 15 bases align to TRBD2. Trimming at V came to 5 bases and at J to 5 bases, leaving 9 bases not matched to a gene. CDR3 length: 17 amino acids. The germline V gene has CDR1 SEHNR and CDR2 FQNEAQ (reference sequence). The CDR3 region is CASSRQGLAGGGETQYF. The CDR3 DNA follows: TGTGCCAGCAGCCGACAAGGACTAGCGGGAGGGGGTGAGACCCAGTACTTC.

V is TRBV7-7 and J is TRBJ2-1, with TRBD2 matching 9 bases. This CDR3 spans 16 amino acids. Germline assignment: CDR1 SSHAT and CDR2 FNYEAQ (reference sequence). With 2 bases clipped from V and 9 bases from J, the junction kept 11 bases outside the gene matches. CDR3 coding DNA: TGTGCCAGCAGCTTATCGCCTAGCGGGGCGGGGGGTGAGCAGTTCTTC. It specifies CASSLSPSGAGGEQFF.

The rearrangement links TRBV27 to TRBJ2-3, with 9 positions matching TRBD2. The CDR3 consists of 12 residues. After removal of 8 bases from V and 7 bases from J, the junction contained 4 bases not matched to a gene. Germline V CDR1 and CDR2: MNHEY, SMNVEV (reference sequence). DNA for the CDR3: TGTGCCAGCGCTAGCGGGACAAATACGCAGTATTTT. Protein sequence: CASASGTNTQYF.

This rearrangement joins TRBV5-1 to TRBJ1-2; 8 bases are a match to TRBD1. The junction had 7 bases not matched to a gene; V was cut back by 6 bases and J by 3 bases. CDR3 length: 14 amino acids. The V gene's germline CDR1 is SGHRS and CDR2 YFSETQ. CDR3 residues: CASTSGGNDYGYTF. CDR3 bases: TGCGCCAGCACTTCAGGGGGCAATGACTATGGCTACACCTTC.

The V gene is TRBV13, the J gene TRBJ2-7, with D perhaps matching TRBD2 (6 bases). With 5 bases removed from V and 2 bases from J, the gap between germline ends came to 10 bases. The CDR3 contains 13 residues. CDR1 and CDR2 from the germline V gene are PRHDT and FYEKMQ (reference sequence). CDR3 sequence (DNA): TGTGCCAGCAGCGAAGGAGGGGCCTACGAGCAGTACTTC. Its protein is CASSEGGAYEQYF.

This clone was found a few times. The chain has TRBV10-3 and TRBJ1-4; TRBD1 agrees at 9 bases. V was pared by 7 bases and J by 8 bases, with 8 bases of the junction left unmatched. The CDR3 totals 14 residues. The germline gives CDR1 ENHRY, CDR2 SYGVKD. The CDR3 loop is CAINGQGMREKLFF. CDR3 coding DNA: TGTGCCATCAACGGACAGGGGATGAGGGAAAAACTGTTTTTT.

The chain recombines TRBV5-6 with TRBJ1-2, with TRBD1 matching over 8 bases. J gave up 6 bases and V 0 bases, and 4 bases lay outside the gene matches. Germline CDR1 SGHDT, CDR2 YYEEEE. CDR3 length: 14 residues. CDR3 bases: TGTGCCAGCAGCTTGGCGGACAGGGTAGATGGCTACACCTTC. It translates to CASSLADRVDGYTF.

V and J are TRBV4-2 and TRBJ1-5; a weak D match, TRBD1 (5 bases). From germline, CDR1 is LGHNA and CDR2 YNFKEQ. V lost 0 bases, J lost 7 bases, and 13 bases lay in between. This CDR3 is built from 15 residues. CDR3: CASSQERVGQQPQHF. The CDR3 bases are TGTGCCAGCAGCCAAGAACGAGTCGGACAACAGCCCCAGCATTTT.

The chain combines TRBV6-1 with TRBJ2-7, with 8 nucleotides matching TRBD1. This CDR3 spans 15 amino acids. Germline V gene sequence: CDR1 MNHNS, CDR2 SASEGT. The junction had 5 bases not matched to a gene; V was cut back by 1 base and J by 3 bases. This CDR3 reads CASSEGQGNLYEQYF. The CDR3 coding sequence is TGTGCCAGCAGTGAAGGACAGGGGAACCTCTACGAGCAGTACTTC.

This clone occurred a few times. V is TRBV19 and J is TRBJ1-2, with 9 bases matching TRBD1. This CDR3 has 15 amino acids. The V segment lost 5 bases and the J segment 3 bases; nucleotides outside the gene matches: 7. The germline CDR1 and CDR2 sequences are LNHDA and SQIVND (reference sequence). CDR3 loop: CASSLGRDRDYGYTF. The CDR3 coding sequence is TGTGCCAGTAGTCTTGGCCGGGACAGGGACTATGGCTACACCTTC.

The rearrangement links TRBV2 to TRBJ1-5; D remains unclear. The germline V gene encodes CDR1 SNHLY and CDR2 FYNNEI. The CDR3 runs to 14 residues. V gave up 4 bases and J gave up 3 bases, with 10 bases separating them. The CDR3 DNA reads TGTGCCAGCAGTGCCGGGGTAGTCAATCAGCCCCAGCATTTT. Protein: CASSAGVVNQPQHF.

The chain has TRBV19 and TRBJ2-2; tentative D call: TRBD1 (6 bases). From germline, CDR1 is LNHDA and CDR2 SQIVND (reference sequence). This CDR3 is built from 14 residues. Trimming took off 10 bases at V and 4 bases at J, with 16 bases between the two ends. The CDR3 coding sequence is TGTGCCACCACATACAGGGTCGCCACCGGGGAGCTGTTTTTT. Protein product: CATTYRVATGELFF.

Here the CDR3 DNA reads TGCGCCAGCAGCTTGCTTCGTCCTGGTACAGGAACAGATACGCAGTATTTT. The encoded protein is CASSLLRPGTGTDTQYF. J is TRBJ2-3 and V is TRBV5-1, with TRBD1 as a possible D gene (5 bases). V gave up 1 base and J gave up 3 bases, with 18 bases separating them. This CDR3 is 17 amino acids long. Germline V lookup: CDR1 SGHRS, CDR2 YFSETQ.

This clone has only one observation. The rearrangement joins TRBV5-1 to TRBJ1-4, with 8 bases matching TRBD1. J lost 5 bases, V lost 0 bases, and 0 bases had no gene match. Germline V gene data show CDR1 as SGHRS and CDR2 as YFSETQ. The CDR3 has 14 amino acids. The CDR3 DNA reads as TGCGCCAGCAGCTTGGACAGGGGGAATGAAAAACTGTTTTTT. This encodes CASSLDRGNEKLFF.

The chain employs TRBV2 and TRBJ2-1; the D gene is possibly TRBD2 (6 bases). This CDR3 is 14 amino acids long. Germline assignment: CDR1 SNHLY and CDR2 FYNNEI. V was trimmed by 2 bases and J by 5 bases, leaving 10 bases between them. CDR3 DNA sequence: TGTGCCAGCAGTGAACTAGCGAAGCACAATGAGCAGTTCTTC. It specifies CASSELAKHNEQFF.